Listed below are T cell receptor beta chains from one sample, sequenced in a study of lymphopenia after photon versus proton radiotherapy. This table comes from immunoSEQ multiplex PCR, and its TCRdb copy is limited to in-frame clones, with some not included. This table has about 8,000 clones, approximately 91% appearing once. Sequenced material: peripheral blood, taken from a patient treated with photon-based radiotherapy. The receptor source for this set is a woman aged 70-85 years with pancreatic cancer. Both conserved end residues are part of each CDR3. D genes are given only for firm matches.

cdr3_aa	cdr3_nt	v_call	d_call	j_call
CASSPALNSPLHF	TGTGCCAGTAGTCCTGCCTTGAATTCACCCCTCCACTTT	TRBV19	.	TRBJ1-6
CASSDPQGTGSYNEQFF	TGTGCCAGCAGTGACCCCCAAGGGACAGGGAGTTACAATGAGCAGTTCTTC	TRBV6-4	TRBD1	TRBJ2-1
CASSQGLAGEYNEQFF	TGCGCCAGCAGCCAGGGCTTAGCGGGAGAATACAATGAGCAGTTCTTC	TRBV4-1	TRBD2	TRBJ2-1
CASSLSREAGTDTQYF	TGTGCCAGCAGTTTATCGCGGGAGGCGGGGACAGATACGCAGTATTTT	TRBV27	TRBD2	TRBJ2-3
CASSLNPGGVEGTQYF	TGTGCCAGCAGCTTAAACCCAGGGGGGGTGGAAGGTACGCAGTATTTT	TRBV7-6	.	TRBJ2-3
CASSQVGRYPDTQYF	TGTGCCAGCAGCCAGGTGGGTCGTTACCCAGATACGCAGTATTTT	TRBV7-6	.	TRBJ2-3
CASRMGVDTQYF	TGCGCCAGCAGAATGGGGGTCGATACGCAGTATTTT	TRBV5-1	.	TRBJ2-3
CASSKAGGVHTEAFF	TGTGCCAGCAGCAAAGCTGGCGGGGTTCACACTGAAGCTTTCTTT	TRBV21-1	.	TRBJ1-1
CASSAPGGGTEAFF	TGTGCCAGCAGCGCCCCGGGGGGGGGCACTGAAGCTTTCTTT	TRBV5-8	.	TRBJ1-1
CASSTGRLGAYEQYF	TGCGCCAGCAGCACCGGTCGTCTTGGGGCCTACGAGCAGTACTTC	TRBV5-1	.	TRBJ2-7
CASSLGQGETQYF	TGTGCCAGCAGCCTAGGACAGGGGGAGACCCAGTACTTC	TRBV5-6	TRBD1	TRBJ2-5
CASSSPGTYGYTF	TGTGCCAGCAGCTCGCCCGGGACATATGGCTACACCTTC	TRBV5-4	.	TRBJ1-2
CASSRPQPRAPDTQYF	TGTGCCAGCTCACGGCCCCAGCCCCGAGCCCCAGATACGCAGTATTTT	TRBV18	.	TRBJ2-3
CASSLEGTISYNEQFF	TGTGCCAGCAGCTTAGAAGGGACTATCTCCTACAATGAGCAGTTCTTC	TRBV7-2	TRBD2	TRBJ2-1
CASSPGQGVHEQFF	TGTGCCAGCAGCCCCGGACAGGGTGTCCATGAGCAGTTCTTC	TRBV5-6	TRBD1	TRBJ2-1
CASSPQGTGELFF	TGTGCCAGCTCACCGCAGGGAACCGGGGAGCTGTTTTTT	TRBV18	.	TRBJ2-2
CASSLGPQNYGYTF	TGTGCCAGCAGTTTAGGGCCTCAGAACTATGGCTACACCTTC	TRBV27	.	TRBJ1-2
CASSLAQWWQGNTEAFF	TGTGCCAGCAGCTTAGCCCAATGGTGGCAGGGGAACACTGAAGCTTTCTTT	TRBV7-9	.	TRBJ1-1
CSVEWMIRDNEQFF	TGCAGCGTTGAGTGGATGATACGGGACAATGAGCAGTTCTTC	TRBV29-1	.	TRBJ2-1